This TCR beta chain originates from a study of T cells in Graves' hyperthyroidism and ophthalmopathy (dated by TCRdb to between 2018 and 2021). Regarding the research as a whole: Peripheral blood was collected at initial diagnosis, before any treatment. TCR V-J signatures able to tell the groups apart were searched for in a discovery cohort of 100 patients, of whom more than 40 had Graves' ophthalmopathy and about 60 had stable Graves' hyperthyroidism. Prospective prediction of ophthalmopathy was tested in an independent validation cohort consisting of some 20 hyperthyroidism patients and over 15 patients who later progressed to ophthalmopathy. The 100 discovery patients were divided at random into training and test sets in a 7:3 ratio. In more than five Graves' hyperthyroidism patients, the study also compared T-cell repertoires from thyroid tissue with T-cell repertoires from blood. After blood sampling, hyperthyroidism patients were treated with methimazole at a starting dose of 30 mg daily, and ophthalmopathy patients were treated with high-dose intravenous methylprednisolone. The paper reports TCR Vbeta CDR3 sequencing of over 130 peripheral blood samples: fewer than 50 ophthalmopathy, fewer than 80 hyperthyroidism and about 17 progressor patients. The paper as a whole reports these results and caveats: During validation, the model predicted progression to ophthalmopathy a median of about 6.3 months ahead of onset, with around 71% sensitivity and almost 75% specificity. Most expanded thyroid clonotypes (frequency above 0.001) were also found in blood, which suggests that blood repertoires may mirror thyroid immune responses. Sample size was not statistically predetermined, and investigators were not blinded to group allocation. Ophthalmopathy was separated from stable hyperthyroidism by a 13 V-J signature model, with approximately 85% sensitivity and roughly 84% specificity obtained in cross-validation and 80%/75% obtained in testing.

Germline trimming: 2 bases from V, 2 bases from J; junction bases outside gene matches: 10. The CDR3 starts with the cysteine, ends with the phenylalanine, and has 18 residues. Solely the CDR3 DNA is kept, with 54 bases framed from the first base. Based on the germline V gene, the CDR1 and CDR2 sequences are MDHEN and SYDVKM. In the ophthalmopathy patients, disease was moderately to severely active, with a Clinical Activity Score of 3 or more, a NOSPECS grade of 4 or more, and a duration of less than 3 months. Exclusion was applied to patients with uncontrolled infections, other autoimmune diseases, pregnancy or lactation. Diagnoses relied on clinical symptoms, serum thyroxine and TRAb, thyroid ultrasound and orbital computed tomography. PBMCs were separated from 10 ml of fresh peripheral blood using Ficoll-Paque density gradient centrifugation. Total RNA was extracted using Trizol reagent, and RNA quality was assessed on an Agilent 2100 Bioanalyzer.

This clonotype showed up many times. Its specific antigen is unknown. Base qualities were left out, and no much larger clone turns up one base away. The TCR beta CDR3 regions were amplified from the RNA transcripts. The TCR CDR3 was subjected to a first round of RT-PCR using the HTBI primer set and the Qiagen OneStep RT-PCR kit. Libraries were constructed in a second round of multiplex PCR, after which size selection and purification were carried out. Sequencing of the libraries was done on an Illumina HiSeq2000 using paired-end 100 bp reads. The paper's processing steps were these. Raw data were processed with SOAPnuke, discarding reads with adapters, uncalled bases, mean Phred below 15, or no exact constant-primer or identifier match. High-quality paired reads were merged using COPE v1.2.5, and each unique nucleotide sequence was defined as a clonotype. Clonotypes were aligned to IMGT TRBV, TRBD and TRBJ reference segments using MiTCR v1.1. The analysis included only V-J combinations with a frequency above 0.0001, which together covered 99% to 99.2% of the repertoires. The TCS score was defined as the ratio of F50 (clonal expansion) to E x V (chaos), calculated using BLOSUM62-based TCRdist between CDR3 peptides within each V-J. Welch's t-statistics and random forest reduced just over 500 V-J features to under 15, which were used in a naive Bayes classifier (R e1071). Through fastp at Q25 and MiXCR, TCRdb rebuilt clones from the public reads, retaining in-frame beta chains. Rows with one shared CDR3 protein collapse into an entry with the most common genes and DNA. TCRdb, not the authors, supplied the V and J calls. This sample has 500,000 to 600,000 distinct CDR3 sequences in its table, and around 20% of those were observed once. Roughly 44% of the sample is held by the ten biggest clonotypes.

Sequenced input: blood. This TCR was recovered from a man aged 35 to 55 with Graves' ophthalmopathy. The sequence joins TRBV28 to TRBJ2-1; 9 of the junction bases match TRBD1. The CDR3 region has the sequence CASSLGQGTTYTYNEQFF. The DNA reads TGTGCCAGCAGTTTAGGACAGGGGACAACTTACACCTACAATGAGCAGTTCTTC. Outside the CDR3, residues come from the reference TRBV28 and TRBJ2-1 proteins, so the full variable domain is: DVKVTQSSRYLVKRTGEKVFLECVQDMDHENMFWYRQDPGLGLRLIYFSYDVKMKEKGDIPEGYSVSREKKERFSLILESASTNQTSMYLCASSLGQGTTYTYNEQFFGPGTRLTVL.